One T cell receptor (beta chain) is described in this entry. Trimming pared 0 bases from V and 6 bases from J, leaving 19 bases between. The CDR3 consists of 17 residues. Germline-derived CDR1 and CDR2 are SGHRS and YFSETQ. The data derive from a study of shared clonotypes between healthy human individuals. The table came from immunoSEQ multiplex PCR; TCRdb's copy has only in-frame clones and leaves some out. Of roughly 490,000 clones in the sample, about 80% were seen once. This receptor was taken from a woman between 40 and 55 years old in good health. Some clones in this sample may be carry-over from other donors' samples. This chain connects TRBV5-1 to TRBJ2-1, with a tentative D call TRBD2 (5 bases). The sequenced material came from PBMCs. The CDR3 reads CASSLVALGSAINEQFF. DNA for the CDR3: TGCGCCAGCAGCTTGGTAGCGTTGGGGAGCGCGATCAATGAGCAGTTCTTC.